This T cell receptor beta chain stems from a study of shared clonotypes between healthy human individuals. Study as a whole: The study used three CD4 naive, three CD4 memory, two CD8 naive and one CD8 memory plate per donor.

This CDR3 has 15 residues. V was pared by 0 bases and J by 2 bases, with 2 bases of the junction left unmatched. Germline lookup yields CDR1 SGHRS and CDR2 YFSETQ. TCRdb's table, derived via immunoSEQ multiplex PCR, lists solely in-frame clones and lacks some. The top ten clones hold roughly 0.36% of a sample with some 2.4 million clones, roughly 93% of them seen once. Notes on this clone: A single base separates this from a much larger clone, so it may be a read error. Different DNA sequences within this sample yield the same CDR3.

The receptor comes from a man aged 18 to 30 in good health. Some clones in this sample may be carry-over from other donors' samples. The genes are TRBV5-1 and TRBJ2-1, with 7 positions matching TRBD2. Sequencing used naive CD4+ T cells from PBMCs. Subset defined: CD45RA+ positively selected. The CDR3 DNA follows: TGCGCCAGCAGCTTGGGCGGGAGCACCTACAATGAGCAGTTCTTC. Protein: CASSLGGSTYNEQFF.